Each of the 30 T cell receptor beta chains below was sequenced from the same sample in a study of CD8+CD57+ T cells in acquired aplastic anemia. Genomic DNA provided the template from which TCR beta VDJ and CDR3 profiles were obtained. TCRdb itself ran the reads through MiXCR, one entry per CDR3 protein. The sample contains roughly 250,000 distinct CDR3 sequences, around 43% of which appear only once. In patients chosen for sequencing, flow cytometry had shown CD8+CD57+ cell expansion. Sequencing was carried out using sorted CD4+, CD8+, or CD8+CD57+ T cells (not recorded which) from PBMCs. The source of these receptors is a human donor with aplastic anemia.

The chain has TRBV19 and TRBJ1-2; D possibly corresponds to TRBD1 (6 bases). V shed 8 bases and J shed 1 base, with 14 bases lying between them. Per the germline V gene, CDR1 is LNHDA and CDR2 is SQIVND (reference sequence). This CDR3 spans 14 amino acids. The CDR3 region has the DNA TGTGCCAGTTCCGGCAGGGGAGATAACTATGGCTACACCTTC. The encoded protein is CASSGRGDNYGYTF.

The V call is TRBV15, the J call TRBJ2-1, with D hard to call. This CDR3 is built from 15 residues. Trimming cost V 1 base and J 2 bases, with 9 bases left between them. Germline V gene sequence: CDR1 LNHNV, CDR2 YYDKDF (reference sequence). This chain's CDR3 is CATSRAASPYNEQFF. CDR3 sequence (DNA): TGTGCCACCAGCAGAGCAGCCTCCCCCTACAATGAGCAGTTCTTC.

This clonotype was recorded a few times. The chain recombines TRBV5-4 with TRBJ1-2; D may be TRBD1 (6 bases). This CDR3 contains 16 residues. The V gene lost 1 base and the J gene lost 2 bases, with 15 bases spanning the gap. The germline V gene encodes CDR1 SGHNT and CDR2 YYREEE (reference sequence). The CDR3 bases are TGTGCCAGCAGCTTGCTTCCCGGACAGCCCAACTATGGCTACACCTTC. Translating it yields CASSLLPGQPNYGYTF.

This clonotype was seen many times. This chain links TRBV6-5 with TRBJ2-1, with D maybe TRBD2 (5 bases). The CDR3 loop spans 13 amino acids. The V and J ends lost 7 bases and 4 bases respectively, with 11 bases between them. Germline V gene data show CDR1 as MNHEY and CDR2 as SVGAGI. In DNA form, the CDR3 reads TGTGCCAGCATAGACTATCCTTACAATGAGCAGTTCTTC. Encoded protein: CASIDYPYNEQFF.

The rearrangement joins TRBV20-1 to TRBJ1-1; TRBD1 or TRBD2 may be the D gene (6 bases each). The J call may be mistaken, given a closer DNA end match to TRBJ2-7. The germline gives CDR1 DFQATT, CDR2 SNEGSKA (reference sequence). CDR3 size: 14 residues. The CDR3 loop reads CSARWTGDTYEQYF. The CDR3, as DNA: TGCAGTGCTAGATGGACGGGGGACACATACGAGCAGTACTTC.

The gene calls are TRBV20-1 and TRBJ1-6; TRBD1 might be the D (5 bases). Germline V gene sequence: CDR1 DFQATT, CDR2 SNEGSKA (reference sequence). The CDR3 loop spans 16 amino acids. V was trimmed by 6 bases and J by 5 bases, leaving 20 bases between them. The CDR3 reads CSAPKTTERDNSPLHF. The CDR3 DNA sequence: TGCAGTGCACCCAAAACGACAGAGAGGGATAATTCACCCCTCCACTTT.

There are many counts of this clonotype. The chain recombines TRBV7-9 with TRBJ2-2; a weak D match, TRBD1 (6 bases). CDR3 length: 15 amino acids. V dropped 8 bases and J dropped 4 bases, with 17 bases sitting between them. Germline loops: CDR1 SEHNR, CDR2 FQNEAQ (reference sequence). CDR3 bases: TGTGCCAGCCACGATCAGGGGTGGATCACCGGGGAGCTGTTTTTT. Translating it yields CASHDQGWITGELFF.

The chain couples TRBV28 to TRBJ2-6; D is unclear. CDR1 is MDHEN, CDR2 SYDVKM, per germline. The CDR3 is made up of 15 amino acids. V lost 4 bases to trimming and J lost 1 base, with 8 bases between them. The CDR3 loop is CASSWTHSGANVLTF. The CDR3 DNA sequence: TGTGCCAGCAGTTGGACCCATTCTGGGGCCAACGTCCTGACTTTC.

The rearrangement links TRBV2 to TRBJ1-2; TRBD1 is a possible D gene (6 bases). CDR1 is SNHLY and CDR2 is FYNNEI in the germline V gene. V lost 4 bases and J 7 bases, leaving 13 bases between the germline ends. The CDR3 contains 13 residues. CDR3 sequence: CASSVTTGSGYTF. The CDR3 bases are TGTGCCAGCAGTGTGACTACAGGGAGTGGCTACACCTTC.

This clonotype was picked up one time. V is TRBV2 and J is TRBJ1-6; 10 bases agree with TRBD1. Trimming took 7 bases from V and 6 from J; bases not matched to a gene: 6. The V gene's germline CDR1 is SNHLY and CDR2 FYNNEI. CDR3 size: 15 residues. The CDR3 DNA reads as TGTGCCAGCACCGTGACAGGGGGCTTTAATTCACCCCTCCACTTT. Its protein product is CASTVTGGFNSPLHF.

V is TRBV29-1 and J is TRBJ1-3, with a possible D match to TRBD1 (5 bases). V was cut by 6 bases and J by 2 bases, with 14 bases left in between. In germline, CDR1 is SQVTM, CDR2 ANQGSEA. The CDR3 loop spans 14 amino acids. Here the CDR3 DNA reads TGCAGCGTGGGAGTGCGGGGGGCTGGAAACACCATATATTTT. Residues: CSVGVRGAGNTIYF.

This clonotype was seen at least ten times. The V call is TRBV11-2, the J call TRBJ2-5, with 7 bases aligning to TRBD1. CDR1 is SGHAT, CDR2 FQNNGV, per germline. The CDR3 length is 15 residues. The ends lost 4 bases at V and 3 bases at J; junction bases unmatched: 8. CDR3 amino acids: CASSSSRGLEETQYF. The CDR3 bases are TGTGCCAGCAGCTCATCGAGGGGGCTGGAAGAGACCCAGTACTTC.

Ten or more counts support this clonotype. The CDR3 nucleotides read TGTGCCAGCAGCCTAGAGCCGGATACGCAGTATTTT. Translated, it gives CASSLEPDTQYF. The genes are TRBV9 and TRBJ2-3, with unresolved D. Trimming stripped 4 bases from V and 6 bases from J, with 9 bases between. The germline V gene encodes CDR1 SGDLS and CDR2 YYNGEE. The CDR3 has 12 residues.

A word on this clonotype: A junction boundary mismatches the germline segment, possibly from a read error. The chain joins TRBV5-1 to TRBJ1-5; D is uncertain. The CDR3 loop spans 13 amino acids. The germline CDR1 and CDR2 sequences are SGHRS and YFSETQ. The CDR3 bases are TGTGCCAGCAGTCGGGGTTACAATCAGCCCCAGCATTTT. Protein sequence: CASSRGYNQPQHF. The complete variable domain, with remaining parts taken from reference TRBV5-1 and TRBJ1-5, reads KAGVTQTPRYLIKTRGQQVTLSCSPISGHRSVSWYQQTPGQGLQFLFEYFSETQRNKGNFPGRFSGRQFSNSRSEMNVSTLELGDSALYLCASSRGYNQPQHFGDGTRLSIL.

The chain recombines TRBV5-4 with TRBJ2-3; D is perhaps TRBD2 (5 bases). Per germline, CDR1 SGHNT and CDR2 YYREEE (reference sequence). Trimming stripped 5 bases from V and 5 bases from J, with 18 bases between. The CDR3 totals 15 residues. CDR3 nucleotide sequence: TGTGCCAGCAGGCAAGACCTAGCCTCCCGAGATACGCAGTATTTT. Translating it yields CASRQDLASRDTQYF.

CDR3 sequence: CASSPGQGYEQPQHF. The CDR3 region has the DNA TGTGCCAGCAGCCCTGGACAGGGGTACGAGCAGCCCCAGCATTTT. The rearrangement joins TRBV7-9 to TRBJ1-5, with 9 bases that match TRBD1. CDR1 is SEHNR and CDR2 is FQNEAQ in the germline V gene (reference sequence). V dropped 5 bases and J dropped 7; count of bases not matched to a gene: 9. The CDR3 is made up of 15 amino acids.

As for this clonotype: Mismatch with germline at one junction end may stem from a read error. V and J are TRBV7-4 and TRBJ1-4; D possibly corresponds to TRBD1 (5 bases). CDR3 length: 16 amino acids. Per the germline V gene, CDR1 is SGHVT and CDR2 is SQSDAQ. The CDR3 sequence is CASSLARQGTNEKLLF. The DNA for the CDR3 is TGTGCCAGCAGCTTAGCCCGTCAGGGTACCAATGAAAAACTGCTTTTT.

This clonotype was detected ten times or more. The chain joins TRBV12-5 to TRBJ1-1; 7 bases line up with TRBD1. V shed 2 bases, J shed 13 bases, and the junction held 19 bases outside the gene matches. The CDR3 extends over 16 amino acids. Germline values: CDR1 LGHNT, CDR2 FRNRAP. CDR3 amino acids: CASGLSLTGMMVEVFF. The CDR3 DNA sequence: TGTGCTAGTGGTTTGTCCCTGACAGGGATGATGGTCGAGGTTTTCTTT.

The V and J genes are TRBV7-6 and TRBJ2-7, with 12 bases that match TRBD2. The CDR3 covers 16 residues. The J segment lost 0 bases and the V segment lost 3 bases, leaving 3 bases of the junction unmatched. The germline V gene has CDR1 SGHVS and CDR2 FNYEAQ. This CDR3 is CASSFSSGGASYEQYF. The CDR3 coding sequence is TGTGCCAGCAGCTTCTCTAGCGGGGGGGCCTCCTACGAGCAGTACTTC. Using reference TRBV7-6 and TRBJ2-7 for the parts outside the CDR3, the full variable domain is GAGVSQSPRYKVTKRGQDVALRCDPISGHVSLYWYRQALGQGPEFLTYFNYEAQQDKSGLPNDRFSAERPEGSISTLTIQRTEQRDSAMYRCASSFSSGGASYEQYFGPGTRLTVT.

To note about this clonotype: Lacking the conserved final phenylalanine or tryptophan, this CDR3 likely reflects a read error. This chain links TRBV7-3 with TRBJ1-2, with a possible D match to TRBD1 (5 bases). The CDR3 spans 14 residues. Looked up from germline, CDR1 is SGHTA and CDR2 is FQGTGA. The CDR3 nucleotides are TGCGCCAGCACGGCAGGGAGGGACTACTATGGCTACACCCTC. It codes for CASTAGRDYYGYTL.

The rearrangement links TRBV2 to TRBJ2-7, with 10 bases identical to TRBD1. The CDR3 is 15 amino acids. Looked up from germline, CDR1 is SNHLY and CDR2 is FYNNEI. J gave up 0 bases and V 5 bases, and 4 bases lay outside the gene matches. The CDR3 DNA is TGTGCCAGCAGTCGTCGGACAGGGGGCTCCTACGAGCAGTACTTC. Translating it yields CASSRRTGGSYEQYF.

This clonotype was detected ten times or more. The chain recombines TRBV7-9 with TRBJ1-1; 7 positions agree with TRBD1. J lost 5 bases, V lost 5 bases, and 11 bases had no gene match. This CDR3 contains 15 residues. Germline assignment: CDR1 SEHNR and CDR2 FQNEAQ (reference sequence). The CDR3 region has the DNA TGTGCCAGCAGCGGCCGACAGGGTAGTAGGACTGAAGCTTTCTTT. It yields the protein CASSGRQGSRTEAFF.

This clonotype occurred once. The V call is TRBV29-1, the J call TRBJ1-2; 7 bases are a match to TRBD1. The CDR3 length is 11 residues. The J segment lost 12 bases and the V segment lost 0 bases, leaving 4 bases of the junction unmatched. Germline V gene sequence: CDR1 SQVTM, CDR2 ANQGSEA. CDR3: CSVEDQRGHTF. CDR3 DNA: TGCAGCGTTGAAGATCAGAGGGGGCACACCTTC.

Comment on this clonotype: A read error may account for a junction end that differs from germline. The chain links TRBV4-1 to TRBJ2-1; 8 bases line up with TRBD2. Germline V lookup: CDR1 MGHRA, CDR2 YSYEKL. The CDR3 is 15 residues long. CDR3 nucleotides: TGCGCCAGCAGCCAAGATAGCGGGGTTTCTCGGGAGCAGCTCTTC. Protein: CASSQDSGVSREQLF.

V is TRBV19 and J is TRBJ1-2; no definite D call. The CDR3 spans 14 residues. Per germline, CDR1 LNHDA and CDR2 SQIVND (reference sequence). V lost 7 bases to trimming and J lost 5 bases, with 17 bases between them. The CDR3, as DNA: TGTGCCAGTAACGTCGTGTCCCAGTCATATGGCTACACCTTC. This gives the protein CASNVVSQSYGYTF.

This clonotype was seen at least ten times. CDR3 amino acids: CASSDGGLAGAVSYNEQFF. In nucleotides, the CDR3 is TGTGCCAGCAGTGACGGTGGACTAGCGGGAGCCGTCTCCTACAATGAGCAGTTCTTC. The chain uses TRBV2 and TRBJ2-1; TRBD2 agrees at 13 bases. The V segment lost 3 bases and the J segment 0 bases; nucleotides outside the gene matches: 8. Per the germline V gene, CDR1 is SNHLY and CDR2 is FYNNEI. The CDR3 runs to 19 residues.

This clonotype was observed at least ten times. This chain uses TRBV11-2 with TRBJ2-7, with TRBD2 identical over 7 bases. The ends lost 8 bases at V and 3 bases at J; junction bases unmatched: 7. The CDR3 length is 13 residues. Per germline, CDR1 SGHAT and CDR2 FQNNGV. CDR3 protein: CASGEGSFYEQYF. CDR3 bases: TGTGCCAGCGGGGAGGGGTCCTTCTACGAGCAGTACTTC.

This clonotype was picked up a small number of times. A much larger clone lies a single base off, so this may be a read error. V usage is TRBV2 and J usage is TRBJ2-7, with D possibly matching TRBD2 (6 bases). The V and J ends lost 11 bases and 7 bases respectively, with 15 bases between them. CDR1 SNHLY and CDR2 FYNNEI come from the germline V gene. The CDR3 is 11 residues long. For the CDR3, the DNA is TGTGCCCGCAAGGGGAGGAGGGAGCAGTACTTC. Amino acid sequence: CARKGRREQYF.

This clonotype showed up many times. The chain employs TRBV7-6 and TRBJ2-5; 8 bases fit TRBD2. This CDR3 is built from 14 residues. After removal of 7 bases from V and 4 bases from J, the junction contained 8 bases not matched to a gene. CDR1 is SGHVS, CDR2 FNYEAQ, per germline. The chain's CDR3 is CASISGGVLETQYF. CDR3 DNA sequence: TGTGCCAGCATCAGCGGGGGAGTATTAGAGACCCAGTACTTC.

The chain has TRBV7-3 and TRBJ1-1; 8 bases map to TRBD1. Germline lookup yields CDR1 SGHTA and CDR2 FQGTGA. The CDR3 runs to 18 residues. The J segment lost 2 bases and the V segment lost 2 bases, leaving 13 bases of the junction unmatched. The CDR3 protein is CASSLSGSSGQGNTEAFF. The CDR3 bases are TGTGCCAGCAGCTTATCTGGGTCCAGCGGACAGGGTAACACTGAAGCTTTCTTT.